This T cell receptor (beta chain) appears in the sequencing data of a study of blood T cells in healthy people across ages. Overall study results and limits: Donor CMV status, an unknown factor, possibly confounded changes in expanded clonotypes.

PCR was performed a second time for about 6 to 12 cycles using a sample-barcoded 5' primer and a J-beta primer mix. A template-switch adaptor that had 12 random nucleotides put a tag on each cDNA molecule. Researchers report that each sample yielded at least 3 million CDR3-containing paired-end reads. TCRdb re-analysed the 5' RACE reads in MiXCR, keeping a single row per CDR3 protein. There are about 800,000 distinct CDR3 sequences in the sample; about 46% occur only once, and 15% to 20% lies in the top ten. This clonotype turned up a few times. Its antigen is unknown. Germline V gene sequence: CDR1 SGHTA, CDR2 FQGNSA. V shed 0 bases and J 0 bases; nucleotides not matched to a gene: 2. The CDR3 is 17 amino acids.

What was sequenced was blood. The V gene is TRBV7-2, the J gene TRBJ2-7, with TRBD2 matching over 13 bases. The sequence was collected from a man aged 80 or over in good health. The CDR3 region has the DNA TGTGCCAGCAGCTTAGCTGGGACTAGCGGGGTCTCCTACGAGCAGTACTTC. As protein: CASSLAGTSGVSYEQYF.